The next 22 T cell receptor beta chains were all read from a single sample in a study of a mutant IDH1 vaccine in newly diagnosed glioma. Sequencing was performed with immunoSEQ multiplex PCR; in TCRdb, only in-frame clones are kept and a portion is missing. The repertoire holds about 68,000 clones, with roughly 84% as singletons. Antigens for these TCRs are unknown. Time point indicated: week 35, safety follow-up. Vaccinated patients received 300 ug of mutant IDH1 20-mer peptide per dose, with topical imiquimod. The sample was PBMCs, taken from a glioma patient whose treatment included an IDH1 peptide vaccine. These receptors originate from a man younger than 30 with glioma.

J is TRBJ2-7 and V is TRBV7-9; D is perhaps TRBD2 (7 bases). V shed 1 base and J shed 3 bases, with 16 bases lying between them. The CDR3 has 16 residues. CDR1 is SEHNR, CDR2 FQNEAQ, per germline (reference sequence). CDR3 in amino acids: CASSLVTGTGGYEQYF. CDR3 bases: TGTGCCAGCAGCTTAGTAACAGGGACGGGAGGCTACGAGCAGTACTTC.

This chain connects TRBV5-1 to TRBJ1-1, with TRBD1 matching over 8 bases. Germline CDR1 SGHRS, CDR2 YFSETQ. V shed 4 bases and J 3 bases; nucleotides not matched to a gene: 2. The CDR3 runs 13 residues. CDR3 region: CASSLRGHTEAFF. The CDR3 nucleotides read TGCGCCAGCAGCCTCAGGGGGCACACTGAAGCTTTCTTT.

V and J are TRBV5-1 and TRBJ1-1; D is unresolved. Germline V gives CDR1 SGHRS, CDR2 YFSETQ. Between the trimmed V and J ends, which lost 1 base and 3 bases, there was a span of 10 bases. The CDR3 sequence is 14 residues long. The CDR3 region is CASSLTGRDTEAFF. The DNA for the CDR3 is TGCGCCAGCAGCTTGACGGGCCGGGACACTGAAGCTTTCTTT. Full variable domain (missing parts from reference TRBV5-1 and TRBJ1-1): KAGVTQTPRYLIKTRGQQVTLSCSPISGHRSVSWYQQTPGQGLQFLFEYFSETQRNKGNFPGRFSGRQFSNSRSEMNVSTLELGDSALYLCASSLTGRDTEAFFGQGTRLTVV.

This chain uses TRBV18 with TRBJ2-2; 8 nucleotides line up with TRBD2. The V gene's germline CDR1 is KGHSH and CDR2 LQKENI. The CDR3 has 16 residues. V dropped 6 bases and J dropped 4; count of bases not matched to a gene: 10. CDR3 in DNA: TGTGCCAGCTCGCCTCTAGCGGGCAGAGTCACCGGGGAGCTGTTTTTT. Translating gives CASSPLAGRVTGELFF.

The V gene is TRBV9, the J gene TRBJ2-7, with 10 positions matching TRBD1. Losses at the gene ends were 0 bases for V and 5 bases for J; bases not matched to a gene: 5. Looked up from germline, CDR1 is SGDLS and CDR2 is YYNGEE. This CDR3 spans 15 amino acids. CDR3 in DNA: TGTGCCAGCAGCGTAGTCGGGACAGGGGAGGACGAGCAGTACTTC. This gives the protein CASSVVGTGEDEQYF.

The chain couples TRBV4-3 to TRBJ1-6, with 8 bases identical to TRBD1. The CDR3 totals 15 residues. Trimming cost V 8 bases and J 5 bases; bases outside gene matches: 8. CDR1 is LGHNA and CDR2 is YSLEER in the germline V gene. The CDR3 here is CASQGQAGDNSPLHF. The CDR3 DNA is TGCGCCAGCCAGGGACAGGCGGGAGATAATTCACCCCTCCACTTT.

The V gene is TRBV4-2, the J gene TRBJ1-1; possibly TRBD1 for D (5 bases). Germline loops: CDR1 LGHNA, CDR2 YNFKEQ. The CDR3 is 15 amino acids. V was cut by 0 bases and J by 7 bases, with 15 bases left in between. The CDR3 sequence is CASSQEGLPGGEAFF. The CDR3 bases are TGTGCCAGCAGCCAAGAGGGACTCCCGGGGGGTGAAGCTTTCTTT.

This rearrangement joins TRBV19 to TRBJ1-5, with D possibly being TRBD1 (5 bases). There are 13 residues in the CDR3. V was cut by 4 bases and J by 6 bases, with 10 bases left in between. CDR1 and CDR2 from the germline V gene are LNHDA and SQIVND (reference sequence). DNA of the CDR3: TGTGCCAGTAGTAAAGGGGTCCGTCAGCCCCAGCATTTT. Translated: CASSKGVRQPQHF.

This chain's CDR3 is CASMGGLQGDGNTIYF. The CDR3 coding sequence is TGTGCCAGCATGGGAGGCTTACAGGGAGACGGAAACACCATATATTTT. The rearrangement joins TRBV2 to TRBJ1-3; tentatively, D is TRBD1 (6 bases). The germline gives CDR1 SNHLY, CDR2 FYNNEI. V was clipped by 7 bases and J by 4 bases, with 20 bases between them. The CDR3 has 16 residues. The full variable domain, rest sourced from reference TRBV2 and TRBJ1-3, is EPEVTQTPSHQVTQMGQEVILRCVPISNHLYFYWYRQILGQKVEFLVSFYNNEISEKSEIFDDQFSVERPDGSNFTLKIRSTKLEDSAMYFCASMGGLQGDGNTIYFGEGSWLTVV.

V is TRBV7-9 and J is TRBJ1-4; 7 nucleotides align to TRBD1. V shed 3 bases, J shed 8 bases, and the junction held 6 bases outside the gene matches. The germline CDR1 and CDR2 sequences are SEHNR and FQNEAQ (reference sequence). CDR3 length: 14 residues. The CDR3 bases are TGTGCCAGCAGCTTTGACAGGGTCTGGGAAAAACTGTTTTTT. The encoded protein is CASSFDRVWEKLFF.

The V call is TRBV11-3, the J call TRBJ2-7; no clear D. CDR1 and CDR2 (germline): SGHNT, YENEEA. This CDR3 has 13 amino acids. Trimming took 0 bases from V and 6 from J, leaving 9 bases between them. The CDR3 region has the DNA TGTGCCAGCAGCTTAGAGCGGTTCAGCGAGCAGTACTTC. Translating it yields CASSLERFSEQYF.

This chain's CDR3 is CASGYSGPRNGYTF. The CDR3 DNA is TGTGCTAGTGGATACAGCGGACCTCGGAATGGCTACACCTTC. The chain recombines TRBV12-5 with TRBJ1-2; D ambiguous. Trimming left V 6 bases short and J 6 bases short, with 17 bases between. This CDR3 has 14 amino acids. Germline CDR1 reads LGHNT; CDR2 reads FRNRAP.

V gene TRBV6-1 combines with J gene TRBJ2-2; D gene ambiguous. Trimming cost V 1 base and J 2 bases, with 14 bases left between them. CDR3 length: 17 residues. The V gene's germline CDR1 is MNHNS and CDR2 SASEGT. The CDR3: CASSEVPGRHNTGELFF. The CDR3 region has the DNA TGTGCCAGCAGTGAAGTTCCCGGCAGACATAACACCGGGGAGCTGTTTTTT.

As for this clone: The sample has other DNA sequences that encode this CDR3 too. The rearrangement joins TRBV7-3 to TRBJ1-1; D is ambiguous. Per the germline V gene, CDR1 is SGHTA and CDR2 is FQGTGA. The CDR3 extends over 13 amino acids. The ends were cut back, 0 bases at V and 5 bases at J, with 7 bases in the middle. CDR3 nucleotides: TGTGCCAGCAGCTTAACTCCCCTAACTGAAGCTTTCTTT. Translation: CASSLTPLTEAFF.

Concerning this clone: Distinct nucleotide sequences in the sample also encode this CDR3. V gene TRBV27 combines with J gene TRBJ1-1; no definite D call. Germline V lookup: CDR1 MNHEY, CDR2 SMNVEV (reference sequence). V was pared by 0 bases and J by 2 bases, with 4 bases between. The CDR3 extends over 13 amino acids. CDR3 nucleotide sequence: TGTGCCAGCAGTTTATCCCTTAACACTGAAGCTTTCTTT. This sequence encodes CASSLSLNTEAFF.

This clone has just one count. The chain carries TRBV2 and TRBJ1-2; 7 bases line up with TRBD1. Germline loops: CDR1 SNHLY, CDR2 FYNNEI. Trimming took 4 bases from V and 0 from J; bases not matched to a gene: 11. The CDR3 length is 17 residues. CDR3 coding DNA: TGTGCCAGCAGTGGGGGCGGACAGGAGGATACTAACTATGGCTACACCTTC. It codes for CASSGGGQEDTNYGYTF.

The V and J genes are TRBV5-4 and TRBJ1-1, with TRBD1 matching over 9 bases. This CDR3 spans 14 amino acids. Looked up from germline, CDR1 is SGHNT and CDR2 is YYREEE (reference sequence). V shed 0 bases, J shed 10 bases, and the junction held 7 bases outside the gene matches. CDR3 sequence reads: CASSLGGQGVGAFF. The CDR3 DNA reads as TGTGCCAGCAGCTTGGGGGGACAGGGAGTAGGAGCTTTCTTT.

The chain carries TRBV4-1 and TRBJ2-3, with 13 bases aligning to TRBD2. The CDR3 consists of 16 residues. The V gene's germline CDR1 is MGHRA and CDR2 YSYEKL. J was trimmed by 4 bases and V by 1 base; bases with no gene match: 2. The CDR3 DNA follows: TGCGCCAGCAGCCAAGGAACTAGCGGGGGGGCAGATACGCAGTATTTT. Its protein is CASSQGTSGGADTQYF.

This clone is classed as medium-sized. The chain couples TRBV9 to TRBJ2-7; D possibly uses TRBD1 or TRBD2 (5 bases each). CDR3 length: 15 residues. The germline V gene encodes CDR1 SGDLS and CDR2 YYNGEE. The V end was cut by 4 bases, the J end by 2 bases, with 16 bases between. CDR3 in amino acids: CASSTRDGGAYEQYF. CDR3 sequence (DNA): TGTGCCAGCAGCACCCGGGACGGTGGGGCCTACGAGCAGTACTTC.

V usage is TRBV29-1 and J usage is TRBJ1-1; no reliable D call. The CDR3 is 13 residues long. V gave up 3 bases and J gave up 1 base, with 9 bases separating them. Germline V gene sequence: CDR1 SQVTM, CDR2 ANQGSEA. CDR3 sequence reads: CSVDPEWNTEAFF. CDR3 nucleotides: TGCAGCGTTGATCCGGAGTGGAACACTGAAGCTTTCTTT.

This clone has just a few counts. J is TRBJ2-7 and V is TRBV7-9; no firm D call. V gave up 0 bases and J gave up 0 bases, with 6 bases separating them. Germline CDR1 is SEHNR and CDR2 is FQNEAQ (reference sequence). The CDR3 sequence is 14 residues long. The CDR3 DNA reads TGTGCCAGCAGCTTAGCGGCGAACTCCTACGAGCAGTACTTC. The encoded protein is CASSLAANSYEQYF.

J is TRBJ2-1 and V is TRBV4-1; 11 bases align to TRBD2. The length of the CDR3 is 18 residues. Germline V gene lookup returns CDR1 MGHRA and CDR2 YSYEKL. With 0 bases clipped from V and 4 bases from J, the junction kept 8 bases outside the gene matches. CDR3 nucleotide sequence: TGCGCCAGCAGCCAAGAACAGGTACTAGCGGGAGTTTACAATGAGCAGTTCTTC. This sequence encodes CASSQEQVLAGVYNEQFF.